This T cell receptor (beta chain) was documented in a study of T cell responses to AZD1222 COVID-19 vaccine. Study-wide results and caveats: Following two doses of AZD1222, Spike-specific TCR breadth and depth rose. The study reported that nearly half of spike-specific TCRs target unmutated variant regions. Possibly, clonal diversity was underestimated; donors were largely white British and included more females. The span of vaccine-associated CD4 TCRs extended across spike, with dominance at 160-218 and 743-854.

Concerning this clone: The antigen is not known.

The CDR3 totals 13 residues. Germline V gene sequence: CDR1 SNHLY, CDR2 FYNNEI. V dropped 3 bases and J dropped 0 bases, with 5 bases sitting between them. Assay: immunoSEQ multiplex PCR; the TCRdb copy retains only in-frame clones and omits some. The sample shows about 200,000 clones, around 93% of them seen only once. This receptor was obtained from an adult who received the AZD1222 COVID-19 vaccine. The chain uses TRBV2 and TRBJ1-2; D call uncertain. The specimen was peripheral blood, collected 28 days after the second AZD1222 dose. The CDR3 region has the DNA TGTGCCAGCAGTGAGGCAACTAACTATGGCTACACCTTC. Residues: CASSEATNYGYTF.